The text below deals with one T cell receptor (beta chain). The antigen is not known. From the RT-PCR reads, TCRdb called clonotypes with MiXCR, one entry per CDR3 protein. The sample shows 800,000 to 1,000,000 distinct CDR3 sequences, 21% of them seen only once. These data belong to a study of response to subunit inactivated influenza vaccine. Study-wide points: The authors suggested that few new T cells are recruited per seasonal influenza vaccination.

This TCR came from a man in his fifties or sixties who received an inactivated influenza vaccine. The material sequenced was PBMCs from blood, taken approximately 5 days after vaccination.

DNA for the CDR3: TGTGCCAGCAGCTTAGGATTATTGGCTAATTCCTACAATGAGCAGTTCTTC. It specifies CASSLGLLANSYNEQFF. V and J are TRBV7-9 and TRBJ2-1; D remains unclear. The germline V gene encodes CDR1 SEHNR and CDR2 FQNEAQ (reference sequence). There are 17 residues in the CDR3. V was trimmed by 1 base and J by 1 base, leaving 14 bases between them.